This TCR beta chain is drawn from a study of blood T cell repertoires in COVID-19. Study-wide background: Researchers got acute and convalescent COVID-19 samples from the United States, Italy and Spain.

Per the authors' pipeline: Reference gene primer amplification gave estimated nucleated cell counts. Assay used: immunoSEQ multiplex PCR; TCRdb lists only in-frame clones, some missing. V, J and clone size derive from that table, while D and trimming were established from the DNA sequence. The repertoire consists of roughly 200,000 clones, with about 85% occurring once and the leading ten covering approximately 1.8%. The CDR3 has 15 amino acids. Between the trimmed V and J ends, which lost 3 bases and 5 bases, there was a span of 16 bases. Germline V lookup: CDR1 KGHSY, CDR2 FQNENV. The TCR was taken from a man aged 70 or older with acute or convalescent COVID-19. The chain links TRBV16 to TRBJ2-5, with D unclear. Material for sequencing was peripheral blood. CDR3 in DNA: TGTGCCAGCAGCCACGTTTCCAGTTCCAAGGAGACCCAGTACTTC. It is translated as CASSHVSSSKETQYF.